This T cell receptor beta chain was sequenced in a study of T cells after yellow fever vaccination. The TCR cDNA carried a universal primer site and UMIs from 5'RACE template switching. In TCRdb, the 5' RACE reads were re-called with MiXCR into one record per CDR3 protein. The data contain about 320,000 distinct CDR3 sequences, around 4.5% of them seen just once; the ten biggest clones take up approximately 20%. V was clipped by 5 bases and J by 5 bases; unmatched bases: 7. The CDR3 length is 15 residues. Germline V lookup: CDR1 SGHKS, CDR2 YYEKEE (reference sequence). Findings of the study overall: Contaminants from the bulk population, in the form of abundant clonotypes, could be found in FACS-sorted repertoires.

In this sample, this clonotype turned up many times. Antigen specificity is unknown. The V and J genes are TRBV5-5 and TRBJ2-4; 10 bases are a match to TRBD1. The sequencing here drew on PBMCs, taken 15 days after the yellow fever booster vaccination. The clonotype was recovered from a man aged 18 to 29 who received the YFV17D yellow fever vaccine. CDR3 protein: CASSYTGTGENIQYF. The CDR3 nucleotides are TGTGCCAGCAGTTACACCGGGACAGGGGAAAACATTCAGTACTTC.